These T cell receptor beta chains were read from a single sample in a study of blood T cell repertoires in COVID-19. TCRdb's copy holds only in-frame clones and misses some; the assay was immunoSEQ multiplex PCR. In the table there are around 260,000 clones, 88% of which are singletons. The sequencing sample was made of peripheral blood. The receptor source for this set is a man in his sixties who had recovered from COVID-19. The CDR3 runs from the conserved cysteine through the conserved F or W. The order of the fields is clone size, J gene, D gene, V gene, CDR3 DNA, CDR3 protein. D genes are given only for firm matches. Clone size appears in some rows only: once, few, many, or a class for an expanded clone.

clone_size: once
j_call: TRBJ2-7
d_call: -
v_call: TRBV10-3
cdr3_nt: TGTGCCATCAGTGAAAAATTAGGGAGTCTCTACGAGCAGTACTTC
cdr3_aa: CAISEKLGSLYEQYF

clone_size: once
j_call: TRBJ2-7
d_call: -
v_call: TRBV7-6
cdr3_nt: TGTGCCAGCAGCTCTAAACAGGGCTACGAGCAGTACTTC
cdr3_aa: CASSSKQGYEQYF

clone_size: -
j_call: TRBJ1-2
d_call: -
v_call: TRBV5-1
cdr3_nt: TGCGCCAGCAGACAGTCAGGGGCCGGGGACTATGGCTACACCTTC
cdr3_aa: CASRQSGAGDYGYTF

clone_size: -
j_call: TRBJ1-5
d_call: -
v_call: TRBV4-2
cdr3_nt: TGTGCCAGCAGCCAAGAGAGACACAGCAATCAGCCTCAGCATTTT
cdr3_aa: CASSQERHSNQPQHF

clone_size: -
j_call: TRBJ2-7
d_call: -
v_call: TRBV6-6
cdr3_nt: TGTGCCAGCCTCGGCCCTACAGGGTGGGAGCAGTACTTC
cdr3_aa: CASLGPTGWEQYF

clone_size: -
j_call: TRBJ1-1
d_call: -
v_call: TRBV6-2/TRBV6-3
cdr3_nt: TGTGCCAGCAGTTACTCGGCAGGGCGAATTACTATGAACACTGAAGCTTTCTTT
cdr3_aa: CASSYSAGRITMNTEAFF

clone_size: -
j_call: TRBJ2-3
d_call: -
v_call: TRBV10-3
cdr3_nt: TGTGCCATCAGTGAGCCCCGAGGAGGTAGCACAGATACGCAGTATTTT
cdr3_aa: CAISEPRGGSTDTQYF

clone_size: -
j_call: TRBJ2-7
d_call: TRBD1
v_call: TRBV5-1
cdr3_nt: TGCGCCAGCAGCTTGGATACAGGGGCCCCCTACGAGCAGTACTTC
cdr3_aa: CASSLDTGAPYEQYF

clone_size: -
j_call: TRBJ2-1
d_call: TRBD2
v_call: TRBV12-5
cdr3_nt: TGTGCTAGTGGTTCCAGAAGGCTAGCGGGGGGAGAAAGTGAGCAGTTCTTC
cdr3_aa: CASGSRRLAGGESEQFF

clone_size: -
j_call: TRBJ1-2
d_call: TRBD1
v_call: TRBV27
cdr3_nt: TGTGCCAGCAGTTCCCCGGGGCCGGACAGGGGGGGAGCTGGCTACACCTTC
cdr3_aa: CASSSPGPDRGGAGYTF

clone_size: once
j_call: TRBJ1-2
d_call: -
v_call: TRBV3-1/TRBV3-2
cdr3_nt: TGTGCCAGCGCGATGGGGGGAAACTATGGCTACACCTTC
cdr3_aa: CASAMGGNYGYTF

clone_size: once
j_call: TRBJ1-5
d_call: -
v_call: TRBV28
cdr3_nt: TGTGCCAGCAGTACCAGGTATAGCAATCAGCCCCAGCATTTT
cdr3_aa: CASSTRYSNQPQHF

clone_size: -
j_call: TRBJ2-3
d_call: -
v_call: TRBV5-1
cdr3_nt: TGCGCCAGCAGCTTGGAAACTAGCTGGGTCATGTATTTT
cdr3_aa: CASSLETSWVMYF

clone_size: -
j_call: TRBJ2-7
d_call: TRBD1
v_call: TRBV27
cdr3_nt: TGTGCCAGCAGCCCGGGACAGACCTACGAGCAGTACTTC
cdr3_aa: CASSPGQTYEQYF

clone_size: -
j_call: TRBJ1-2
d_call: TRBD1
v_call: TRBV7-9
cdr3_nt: TGTGCCAGCAGCACCGGGACAGGGGGCAGATATGGCTACACCTTC
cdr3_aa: CASSTGTGGRYGYTF

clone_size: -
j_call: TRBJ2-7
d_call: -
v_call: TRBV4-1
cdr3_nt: TGCGCCAGCAGCCTCCAGGACAGCGCGGGCACCTACGAGCAGTACTTC
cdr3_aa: CASSLQDSAGTYEQYF

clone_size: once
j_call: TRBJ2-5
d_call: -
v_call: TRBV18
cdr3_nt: TGTGCCAGCTCAGCGGACATTGTGGAGACCCAGTACTTC
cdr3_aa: CASSADIVETQYF

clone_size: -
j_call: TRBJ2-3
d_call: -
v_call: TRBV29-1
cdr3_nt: TGCAGCGTTGAAGCTCCCGGGGTCTGGGGGGAAGCAGATACGCAGTATTTT
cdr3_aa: CSVEAPGVWGEADTQYF

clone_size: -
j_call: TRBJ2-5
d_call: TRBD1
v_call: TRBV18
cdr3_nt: TGTGCCAGCTCACCTCGACCGGGACAGGGGCAAGAGACCCAGTACTTC
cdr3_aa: CASSPRPGQGQETQYF

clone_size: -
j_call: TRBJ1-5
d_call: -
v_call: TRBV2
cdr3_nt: TGTGCCAGCAGTACAGGGTTATGGCAGCCCCAGCATTTT
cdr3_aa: CASSTGLWQPQHF

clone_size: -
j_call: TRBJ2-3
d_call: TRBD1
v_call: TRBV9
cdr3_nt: TGTGCCAGCAGCGTAGCGTCGACAGGGACCACAGATACGCAGTATTTT
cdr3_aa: CASSVASTGTTDTQYF

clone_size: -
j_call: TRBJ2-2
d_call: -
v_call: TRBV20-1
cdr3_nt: TGCAGTGCTAGTTTAGATCCGGCCGGGGAGCTGTTTTTT
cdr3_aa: CSASLDPAGELFF

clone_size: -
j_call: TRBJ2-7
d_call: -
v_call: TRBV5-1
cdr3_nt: TGCGCCAGCAGCTTGTACAGCTACGAGCAGTACTTC
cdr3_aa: CASSLYSYEQYF

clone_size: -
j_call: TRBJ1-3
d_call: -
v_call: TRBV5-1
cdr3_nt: TGCGCCAGCAGCTTGGCCCCACCGGACACAGGAAACACCATATATTTT
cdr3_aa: CASSLAPPDTGNTIYF

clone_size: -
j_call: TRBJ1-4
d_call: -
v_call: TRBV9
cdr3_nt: TGTGCCAGCAGCGTAGGGTCGGGTGGCGAAAAACTGTTTTTT
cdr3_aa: CASSVGSGGEKLFF

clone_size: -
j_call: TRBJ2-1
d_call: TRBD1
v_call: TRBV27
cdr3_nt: TGTGCCAGCAGTTTAGTGGGGACAGGGGGCTACAATGAGCAGTTCTTC
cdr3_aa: CASSLVGTGGYNEQFF

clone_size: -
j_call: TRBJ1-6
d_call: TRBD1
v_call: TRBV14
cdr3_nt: TGTGCCAGCAGCTCCCTCGGACAGGGATATAATTCACCCCTCCACTTT
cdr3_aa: CASSSLGQGYNSPLHF

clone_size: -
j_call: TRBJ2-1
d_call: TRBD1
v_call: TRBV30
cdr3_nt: TGTGCCTGGAGACCCAGAAAAGGACAGGGAACCTACAATGAGCAGTTCTTC
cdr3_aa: CAWRPRKGQGTYNEQFF

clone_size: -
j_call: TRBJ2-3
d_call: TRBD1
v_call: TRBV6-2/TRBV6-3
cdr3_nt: TGTGCCAGCAGCCCTACCCGGACAGGGGAGGTGGCAGATACGCAGTATTTT
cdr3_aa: CASSPTRTGEVADTQYF

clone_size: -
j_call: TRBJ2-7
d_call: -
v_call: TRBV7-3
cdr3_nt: TGTGCCAGCAGCTTAAATGCCCCGGGGAGGACCCCTTACGAGCAGTACTTC
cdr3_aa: CASSLNAPGRTPYEQYF

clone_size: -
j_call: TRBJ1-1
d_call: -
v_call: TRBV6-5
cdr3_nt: TGTGCCTGCGGGAGGGACACTGAAGCTTTCTTT
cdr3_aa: CACGRDTEAFF

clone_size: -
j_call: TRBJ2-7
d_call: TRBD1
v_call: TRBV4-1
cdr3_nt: TGCGCCAGCAGCCAAGCTCCGGACAGGGCGTGGGAGCAGTACTTC
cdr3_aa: CASSQAPDRAWEQYF

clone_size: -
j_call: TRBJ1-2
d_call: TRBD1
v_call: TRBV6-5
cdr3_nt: TGTGCCACCCTGGCAGGGGGCGCAGGGTATGGCTACACCTTC
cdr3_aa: CATLAGGAGYGYTF

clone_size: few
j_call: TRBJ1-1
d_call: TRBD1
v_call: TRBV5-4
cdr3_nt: TGTGCCAGCAGCTCGTTACAGGGGCGCGGGGCTGAAGCTTTCTTT
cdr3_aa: CASSSLQGRGAEAFF

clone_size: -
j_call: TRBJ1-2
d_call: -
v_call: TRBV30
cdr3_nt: TGTGCCTGGAGTACCGGCCAGGACTATGGCTACACCTTC
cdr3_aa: CAWSTGQDYGYTF

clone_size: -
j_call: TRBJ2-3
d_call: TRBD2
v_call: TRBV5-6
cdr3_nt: TGTGCCACCGCAGGGAGGGGAAGGACAGATACGCAGTATTTT
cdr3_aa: CATAGRGRTDTQYF

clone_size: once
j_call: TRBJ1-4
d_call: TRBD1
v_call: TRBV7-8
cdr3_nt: TGTGCCAGCAGCTTAGGGAAGGACAGGGGGAAAGAAAAACTGTTTTTT
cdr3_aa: CASSLGKDRGKEKLFF

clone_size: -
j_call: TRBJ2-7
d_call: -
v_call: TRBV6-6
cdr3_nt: TGTGCCAGCAGTTCGGGACGGAGGGACGAGCAGTACTTC
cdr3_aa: CASSSGRRDEQYF

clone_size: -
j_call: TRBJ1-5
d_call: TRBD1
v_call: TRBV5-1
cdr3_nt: TGCGCCAGCAGCCTCGTCCCGGGACAGGGAAATCAGCCCCAGCATTTT
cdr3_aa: CASSLVPGQGNQPQHF

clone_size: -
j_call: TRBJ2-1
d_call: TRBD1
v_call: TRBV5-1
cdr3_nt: TGCGCCAGCAGCCCCCAAAGACAGGGGTTAGTTGTAAATGAGCAGTTCTTC
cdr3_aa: CASSPQRQGLVVNEQFF

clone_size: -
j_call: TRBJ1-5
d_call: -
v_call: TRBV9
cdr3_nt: TGTGCCAGCAGCGTAGTGGCGGACTCTGGGCCCCAGCATTTT
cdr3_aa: CASSVVADSGPQHF

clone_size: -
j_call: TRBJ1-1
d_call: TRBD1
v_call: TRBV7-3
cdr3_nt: TGTGCCAGCAGCTTCAATCCGACAGGGGCGGACACTGAAGCTTTCTTT
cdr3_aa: CASSFNPTGADTEAFF

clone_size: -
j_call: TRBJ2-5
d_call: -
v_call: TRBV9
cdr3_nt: TGTGCCAGCAGCGGAATACGGGAGGAGACCCAGTACTTC
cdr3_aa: CASSGIREETQYF

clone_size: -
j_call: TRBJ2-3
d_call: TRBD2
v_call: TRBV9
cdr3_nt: TGTGCCAGCAGCTCTACTAGCGGGGGGTCTAGAACGCAGTATTTT
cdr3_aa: CASSSTSGGSRTQYF

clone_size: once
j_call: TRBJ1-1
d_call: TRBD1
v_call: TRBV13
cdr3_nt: TGTGCCAGCAGGTGGACAGGACTGAACACTGAAGCTTTCTTT
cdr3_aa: CASRWTGLNTEAFF

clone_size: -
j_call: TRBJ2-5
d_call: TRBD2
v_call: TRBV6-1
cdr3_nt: TGTGCCAGCAGTGAAATGAGTAGCGGGGGGGCCGCGCCCCAGTACTTC
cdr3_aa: CASSEMSSGGAAPQYF

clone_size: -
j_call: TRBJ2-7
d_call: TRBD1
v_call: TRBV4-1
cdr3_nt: TGCGCCAGCAGCCCCCGGGACAGGAACTCCTACGAGCAGTACTTC
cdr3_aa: CASSPRDRNSYEQYF

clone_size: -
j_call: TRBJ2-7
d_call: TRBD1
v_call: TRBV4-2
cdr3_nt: TGTGCCAGCAGCCCGGGACAGGGAGAATACGAGCAGTACTTC
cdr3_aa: CASSPGQGEYEQYF

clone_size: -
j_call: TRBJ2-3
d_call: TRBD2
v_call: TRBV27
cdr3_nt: TGTGCCAGCAGTCACCAGCGGGGTCCTCGCGTAGATACGCAGTATTTT
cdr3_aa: CASSHQRGPRVDTQYF

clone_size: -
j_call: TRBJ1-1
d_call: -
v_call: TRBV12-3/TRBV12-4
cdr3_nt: TGTGCCAGCAGAACCCTCGGGACTATCGAAGCTTTCTTT
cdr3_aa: CASRTLGTIEAFF